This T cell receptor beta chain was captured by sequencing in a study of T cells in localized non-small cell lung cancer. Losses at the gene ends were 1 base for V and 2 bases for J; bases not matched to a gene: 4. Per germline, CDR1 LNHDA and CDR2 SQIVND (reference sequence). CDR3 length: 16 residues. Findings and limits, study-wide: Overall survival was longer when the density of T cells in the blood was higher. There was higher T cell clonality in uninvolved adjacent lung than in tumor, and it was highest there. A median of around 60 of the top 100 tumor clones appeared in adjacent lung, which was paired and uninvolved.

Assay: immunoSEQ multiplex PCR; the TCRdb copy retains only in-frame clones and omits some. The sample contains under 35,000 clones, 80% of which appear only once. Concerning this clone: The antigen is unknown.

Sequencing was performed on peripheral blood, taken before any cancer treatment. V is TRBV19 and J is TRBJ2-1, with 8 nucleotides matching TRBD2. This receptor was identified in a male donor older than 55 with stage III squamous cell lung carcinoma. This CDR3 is CASSIGEGLAYNEQFF. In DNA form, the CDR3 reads TGTGCCAGTAGTATAGGGGAGGGACTAGCCTACAATGAGCAGTTCTTC.